What follows are 30 T cell receptor beta chains derived from one specimen sequenced in a study of blood T cells in healthy people across ages. Alongside a J-beta primer mix, a sample-barcoded 5' primer served in a second PCR lasting roughly 6 to 11 cycles. Using its own MiXCR run on the 5' RACE reads, TCRdb lists one record per CDR3 protein. The sample includes hundreds of thousands of distinct CDR3 sequences, 20% to 25% of them seen just once. The specimen sequenced was blood. These TCRs come from a man aged 70-80 years in good health.

At least ten counts were recorded for this clonotype. This chain connects TRBV7-2 to TRBJ1-6; 8 bases fit TRBD1. Trimming removed 1 base from V and 1 base from J; junction bases left unmatched: 3. The CDR3 consists of 17 residues. Germline CDR1 and CDR2: SGHTA and FQGNSA. Written as DNA, the CDR3 is TGTGCCAGCAGCTTAGTCGGGACAGGATCCTATAATTCACCCCTCCACTTT. Residues: CASSLVGTGSYNSPLHF.

The V and J genes are TRBV7-2 and TRBJ2-1, with 7 bases identical to TRBD2. The end of the DNA fits TRBJ2-7 better, so the J call may be wrong. Germline CDR1 SGHTA, CDR2 FQGNSA. This CDR3 spans 14 amino acids. CDR3 in DNA: TGTGCCAGCAGCTTAGCGAAGCGGGGCTACGAGCAGTACTTC. Protein: CASSLAKRGYEQYF.

This clonotype was counted ten times or more. The chain recombines TRBV6-6 with TRBJ2-5, with 11 positions matching TRBD2. The end of the DNA is better explained by TRBJ2-7, so the J call may be wrong. The CDR3 covers 14 residues. Germline lookup yields CDR1 MNHNY and CDR2 SVGAGI (reference sequence). The CDR3 sequence is CASSRLAGTYEQYF. The CDR3 DNA follows: TGTGCCAGCAGCCGACTAGCGGGGACCTACGAGCAGTACTTC.

This clonotype was counted between two and nine times. Being one base from a much bigger clone, this may be a read error. The chain recombines TRBV18 with TRBJ2-1; the match to TRBD2 covers 8 bases. Looked up from germline, CDR1 is KGHSH and CDR2 is LQKENI. The V segment lost 8 bases and the J segment 9 bases; nucleotides outside the gene matches: 12. CDR3 size: 14 residues. For the CDR3, the DNA is TGTGCCAGCCCTGGAAGCGGGAGAGGTAGTGAGCAGTTCTTC. Its translation: CASPGSGRGSEQFF.

The V call is TRBV28, the J call TRBJ1-4; 8 bases agree with TRBD1. The CDR3 sequence is 14 residues long. Germline V CDR1 and CDR2: MDHEN, SYDVKM. The J segment lost 8 bases and the V segment lost 6 bases, leaving 8 bases of the junction unmatched. CDR3 bases: TGTGCCAGCAGCTCCGGACAGGGTTGGGAAAAACTGTTTTTT. It is translated as CASSSGQGWEKLFF.

The chain combines TRBV6-6 with TRBJ2-7; TRBD1 is a possible D gene (6 bases). There are 17 residues in the CDR3. In germline, CDR1 is MNHNY, CDR2 SVGAGI (reference sequence). V lost 0 bases to trimming and J lost 2 bases, with 17 bases between them. The CDR3: CASSYSISGARAYEQYF. The DNA of the CDR3 is TGTGCCAGCAGTTACTCTATTTCAGGGGCGAGAGCCTACGAGCAGTACTTC.

Worth noting for this clonotype: One end of the junction fails to match germline, which may point to a read error. The chain is built from TRBV12-3 or TRBV12-4 and TRBJ2-3; the D gene is possibly TRBD2 (6 bases). The CDR3 loop spans 13 amino acids. In nucleotides, the CDR3 is TGTGCCAGCAGTTTAGCGGGAGGAGATGCGCAGTATTTT. Encoded protein: CASSLAGGDAQYF.

V is TRBV12-3 or TRBV12-4 and J is TRBJ2-1, with a tentative D call TRBD2 (5 bases). The CDR3 has 14 residues. Trimming removed 4 bases from V and 5 bases from J, with 12 bases in between. CDR3 in amino acids: CASSYIGLNNEQFF. The DNA of the CDR3 is TGTGCCAGCAGTTATATAGGACTCAACAATGAGCAGTTCTTC.

The chain is built from TRBV9 and TRBJ2-6; D not certain. The CDR3 loop spans 17 amino acids. The germline V gene encodes CDR1 SGDLS and CDR2 YYNGEE. The V end was cut by 0 bases, the J end by 0 bases, with 10 bases between. DNA for the CDR3: TGTGCCAGCAGCGTAGGGACGGCAGACTCTGGGGCCAACGTCCTGACTTTC. It is translated as CASSVGTADSGANVLTF.

This clonotype was detected only a few times. This chain connects TRBV6-6 to TRBJ2-7; 11 nucleotides line up with TRBD2. The CDR3 has 15 amino acids. V was clipped by 4 bases and J by 6 bases; unmatched bases: 8. The V gene's germline CDR1 is MNHNY and CDR2 SVGAGI (reference sequence). The CDR3: CASSSTSGIKSEQYF. DNA for the CDR3: TGTGCCAGCAGTTCGACTAGCGGGATAAAGAGCGAGCAGTACTTC.

This clonotype was recorded many times. The chain recombines TRBV7-9 with TRBJ2-2; D not resolved. This CDR3 has 14 amino acids. Trimming left V 7 bases short and J 2 bases short, with 11 bases between. Per germline, CDR1 SEHNR and CDR2 FQNEAQ (reference sequence). DNA of the CDR3: TGTGCCAGCAAGACTGACACTAACACCGGGGAGCTGTTTTTT. This gives the protein CASKTDTNTGELFF.

The chain uses TRBV20-1 and TRBJ2-3, with 7 bases that match TRBD1. This CDR3 spans 14 amino acids. After removal of 6 bases from V and 1 base from J, the junction contained 7 bases not matched to a gene. The germline V gene encodes CDR1 DFQATT and CDR2 SNEGSKA (reference sequence). Written as DNA, the CDR3 is TGCAGTGCCATAACAGGGGCCCGCACAGATACGCAGTATTTT. Translated, it gives CSAITGARTDTQYF.

V gene TRBV5-1 combines with J gene TRBJ2-5; 10 nucleotides align to TRBD2. In germline, CDR1 is SGHRS, CDR2 YFSETQ. J lost 3 bases, V lost 4 bases, and 9 bases had no gene match. The CDR3 covers 16 residues. DNA for the CDR3: TGCGCCAGCAGCCCTGGGAGTCTAGCGGGGGAAGAGACCCAGTACTTC. This gives the protein CASSPGSLAGEETQYF.

The chain combines TRBV4-1 with TRBJ1-4; the match to TRBD1 covers 10 bases. The V segment lost 0 bases and the J segment 6 bases; nucleotides outside the gene matches: 13. The CDR3 totals 19 residues. Germline CDR1 is MGHRA and CDR2 is YSYEKL. The CDR3 nucleotides are TGCGCCAGCAGCCAAGACCCTCTACCACCGACAGGGGGCCATGAAAAACTGTTTTTT. This gives the protein CASSQDPLPPTGGHEKLFF.

The chain has TRBV4-1 and TRBJ2-1; 14 nucleotides match TRBD2. J was trimmed by 10 bases and V by 6 bases; bases with no gene match: 11. Looked up from germline, CDR1 is MGHRA and CDR2 is YSYEKL. This CDR3 is 16 amino acids long. In DNA, the CDR3 is TGCGCCAGCAGTTTACCGGGACTAGCGGGAGTTTGGGAGCAGTTCTTC. Its translation: CASSLPGLAGVWEQFF.

This rearrangement joins TRBV6-6 to TRBJ2-7, with D tentatively TRBD2 (5 bases). The V gene's germline CDR1 is MNHNY and CDR2 SVGAGI (reference sequence). The CDR3 runs 14 residues. V lost 6 bases to trimming and J lost 2 bases, with 14 bases between them. DNA of the CDR3: TGTGCCAGCAGACCCCGGCTAGCTGCCTACGAGCAGTACTTC. Translating gives CASRPRLAAYEQYF.

The chain joins TRBV30 to TRBJ1-4; 9 bases agree with TRBD1. CDR3 length: 13 amino acids. Germline-derived CDR1 and CDR2 are GTSNPN and SVGIG (reference sequence). V was pared by 3 bases and J by 13 bases, with 9 bases of the junction left unmatched. The CDR3, as DNA: TGTGCCTGGAGAACTCCGGGACAGGGTACACTGTTTTTT. Its translation is CAWRTPGQGTLFF.

The V and J genes are TRBV4-2 and TRBJ2-1, with 7 bases lining up with TRBD2. The CDR3 has 14 amino acids. J was trimmed by 6 bases and V by 1 base; bases with no gene match: 3. CDR1 and CDR2 (germline): LGHNA, YNFKEQ. The CDR3 sequence: CASSQVAGLNEQFF. The CDR3 nucleotides read TGTGCCAGCAGCCAAGTAGCGGGTCTCAATGAGCAGTTCTTC.

The table lists this clonotype with a few counts. The V call is TRBV6-1, the J call TRBJ1-4; unclear D gene. The V gene's germline CDR1 is MNHNS and CDR2 SASEGT. The germline V and J ends were trimmed by 6 bases and 0 bases, with 14 bases remaining between them. CDR3 length equals 16 residues. In nucleotides, the CDR3 is TGTGCCAGCAGAACTGATTTCGGGGCAACTAATGAAAAACTGTTTTTT. Translation: CASRTDFGATNEKLFF.

Only a few counts were recorded for this clonotype. The chain uses TRBV12-3 or TRBV12-4 and TRBJ2-7; 9 bases map to TRBD2. CDR3 size: 15 residues. The V segment lost 3 bases and the J segment 4 bases; nucleotides outside the gene matches: 7. CDR3 in amino acids: CASSFTGGRAYEQYF. The CDR3 DNA is TGTGCCAGCAGTTTCACTGGCGGGAGGGCTTACGAGCAGTACTTC.

The V and J genes are TRBV7-2 and TRBJ1-4; possible D gene TRBD1, 5 bases. CDR3 length: 14 residues. Per the germline V gene, CDR1 is SGHTA and CDR2 is FQGNSA. Trimming removed 1 base at V and 6 bases at J, with 9 bases between. The CDR3 region is CASSLVQGDEKLFF. The CDR3 DNA reads TGTGCCAGCAGCTTAGTCCAGGGAGATGAAAAACTGTTTTTT. Looking up the rest from reference TRBV7-2 and TRBJ1-4 gives the full variable domain: GAGVSQSPSNKVTEKGKDVELRCDPISGHTALYWYRQSLGQGLEFLIYFQGNSAPDKSGLPSDRFSAERTGGSVSTLTIQRTQQEDSAVYLCASSLVQGDEKLFFGSGTQLSVL.

The J gene is TRBJ2-5, the V gene TRBV19, with a weak D call TRBD2 (5 bases). The J call is in doubt because the DNA end fits TRBJ2-1 better. The CDR3 covers 13 residues. Germline V CDR1 and CDR2: LNHDA, SQIVND (reference sequence). The CDR3 DNA is TGTGCCAGTAATGCCCACGGGAACAATGAGCAGTTCTTC. Encoded protein: CASNAHGNNEQFF.

This chain uses TRBV20-1 with TRBJ2-7; 10 positions agree with TRBD1. The V gene's germline CDR1 is DFQATT and CDR2 SNEGSKA (reference sequence). Germline trimming cut 6 bases from V and 3 bases from J; bases unmatched to any gene: 8. The CDR3 has 14 amino acids. CDR3 sequence reads: CSASDRGLSYEQYF. The DNA of the CDR3 is TGCAGTGCGAGCGACAGGGGGCTAAGCTACGAGCAGTACTTC.

This clonotype was counted ten times or more. The chain combines TRBV20-1 with TRBJ2-7; 12 bases are shared with TRBD2. J gave up 7 bases and V 1 base, and 5 bases lay outside the gene matches. This CDR3 is 14 amino acids long. Germline CDR1 DFQATT, CDR2 SNEGSKA (reference sequence). The CDR3 sequence: CSARGLAGVEEQYF. As DNA, the CDR3 is TGCAGTGCTAGAGGACTAGCGGGAGTGGAGGAGCAGTACTTC.

The chain couples TRBV12-3 or TRBV12-4 to TRBJ2-7, with TRBD1 identical over 12 bases. The CDR3 consists of 14 residues. J gave up 3 bases and V 4 bases, and 1 base lay outside the gene matches. The CDR3: CASSWDRGLYEQYF. In DNA form, the CDR3 reads TGTGCCAGCAGTTGGGACAGGGGGCTCTACGAGCAGTACTTC.

Details on this clonotype: The junction departs from the called germline gene at one end, perhaps through a read error. V is TRBV28 and J is TRBJ1-2, with no clear D. CDR1 is MDHEN, CDR2 SYDVKM, per germline. The CDR3 runs 14 residues. Here the CDR3 reads CASSIGGRNSGYTF. CDR3 DNA: TGTGCCAGCAGCATAGGTGGCAGGAACTCTGGCTACACCTTC.

This clonotype has more than one count but fewer than ten. The chain has TRBV3-1 and TRBJ2-5; D might be TRBD2 (5 bases). Germline V CDR1 and CDR2: LGHDT, YNNKEL (reference sequence). Trimming pared 3 bases from V and 3 bases from J, leaving 8 bases between. The CDR3 sequence is 13 residues long. This CDR3 is CASSQAGKETQYF. CDR3 DNA sequence: TGTGCCAGCAGCCAGGCCGGGAAAGAGACCCAGTACTTC.

The sample holds a few counts of this clonotype. The rearrangement joins TRBV20-1 to TRBJ2-5; a weak D match, TRBD1 (5 bases). The V gene lost 4 bases and the J gene lost 3 bases, with 9 bases spanning the gap. The CDR3 totals 12 residues. Germline CDR1 and CDR2: DFQATT and SNEGSKA (reference sequence). The CDR3 DNA reads as TGCAGTGCTATCCTAGGGGAAGAGACCCAGTACTTC. Its translation: CSAILGEETQYF.

There are a few counts of this clonotype. The CDR3 sequence is CATSSPGGGYEQYF. In DNA form, the CDR3 reads TGTGCCACCAGCAGCCCCGGAGGGGGTTACGAGCAGTACTTC. The chain couples TRBV15 to TRBJ2-7; D tentatively reads TRBD1 or TRBD2 (6 bases each). The CDR3 sequence is 14 residues long. Germline V gene lookup returns CDR1 LNHNV and CDR2 YYDKDF (reference sequence). V was pared by 3 bases and J by 4 bases, with 13 bases between.

This clonotype has just a few counts. The chain combines TRBV6-5 with TRBJ2-7; D perhaps matches TRBD2 (6 bases). The V end lost 2 bases, the J end lost 3 bases, and 23 bases lay between the germline ends. The CDR3 spans 18 residues. Germline loops: CDR1 MNHEY, CDR2 SVGAGI. In nucleotides, the CDR3 is TGTGCCAGCAGTTACCCACCGGGGAAGGATAGCGGAAGCTACGAGCAGTACTTC. Protein sequence: CASSYPPGKDSGSYEQYF.